Sequencing of this T cell receptor beta chain was carried out in a study of T cell responses to AZD1222 COVID-19 vaccine. Clones were sequenced by immunoSEQ multiplex PCR, and TCRdb holds only the in-frame ones, with some missing. This table has roughly 200,000 clones, roughly 92% appearing once. Regarding the study as a whole: Recipients of AZD1222 seropositive at baseline numbered only 6 or 7. Spike-specific TCR breadth and depth were elevated following two AZD1222 doses.

As regards this clone: Its antigen is as yet unknown.

This TCR came from an adult who received the MenACWY meningococcal vaccine as a control. The sequenced sample was peripheral blood, obtained 28 days after the second dose of the MenACWY control vaccine.

CDR3 residues: CASSYGTGGRKLFF. The CDR3 DNA reads as TGTGCCAGCAGTTACGGGACAGGGGGACGAAAACTGTTTTTT. The V and J genes are TRBV6-5 and TRBJ1-4, with 11 bases that match TRBD1. The CDR3 loop spans 14 amino acids. The V gene's germline CDR1 is MNHEY and CDR2 SVGAGI. V shed 2 bases, J shed 10 bases, and the junction held 3 bases outside the gene matches.